A selection of T cell receptor beta chains follows, all from one sample in a study of CD8 T cells in Susac syndrome. TCRdb passed the immunoSEQ multiplex PCR reads through MiXCR, listing each CDR3 protein once. Found here are tens of thousands of distinct CDR3 sequences, under 95% of them singletons; the top ten hold 0.45% to 0.55%. Sequencing was carried out using CD8+ T cells from PBMCs. Receptors were obtained from a human donor with Susac syndrome. The CDR3 runs from the conserved cysteine through the conserved F or W.

v_gene,CDR3aa
TRBV12-3/TRBV12-4,CASSRMTGEGYTF
TRBV6-1,CASSEASRVVYGYTF
TRBV5-6,CASSLWAGVVNTEAFF
TRBV20-1,CSAVHLRELNQPQHF
TRBV12-3/TRBV12-4,CASSFHPGQGAETQYF
TRBV2,CASSGAGTYEQYF
TRBV5-1,CASSLGQGALDTQYF
TRBV7-2,CASSFTGGPGTEAFF
TRBV5-1,CASSLAGYQSYEQYF
TRBV28,CASSFTGGAYGYTF
TRBV5-6,CASSTGSQGVSTEAFF
TRBV30,CAWSFGTKGQYF
TRBV12-3/TRBV12-4,CASSSRAGSKSSGANVLTF
TRBV4-1,CASSQEGTQSPQHF
TRBV4-1,CASSQFSQETQYF
TRBV7-3,CASSQYGGARTDTQYF
TRBV3-1,CASSQDLGSVEPPLHF
TRBV14,CASSQEHWGTYNEQFF
TRBV7-9,CASSLSLAGTEAFF
TRBV5-6,CASSLGTGSKQPQHF
TRBV16,CASSRDRGQEQFF
TRBV30,CAWSEGTGSNQPQHF
TRBV29-1,CSVEAGAVYEQYF
TRBV5-1,CASSLGWFANTGELFF
TRBV20-1,CSVSGYQETQYF
TRBV3-1,CASSHGGGEGTEAFF
TRBV11-2,CASSLGRVGGFYNEQFF
TRBV5-5,CASSFTAGTGEGYTF
TRBV12-3/TRBV12-4,CASTDRGDTEAFF